The clone carrying this T cell receptor beta chain was seen more than once but under ten times. What it binds is unknown. The sample is drawn from a study of molecular identifiers for immune sequencing clone quantification. Study-wide points: The study reportedly detected spiked Jurkat TCR RNA from one cell among over 950,000 naive cells.

Libraries of naive CD8 T cells were made from roughly 18,000 to 920,000 sorted cells. They used 10%, 30% or 50% RNA. Sorting captured naive CD8 T cells as CD8+CD4-CCR7+CD45RA+. The CDR3 is 13 amino acids. V lost 3 bases and J lost 6; bases outside the gene matches: 1. Germline-derived CDR1 and CDR2 are SSHAT and FNYEAQ (reference sequence). Both previously described methods and listed TCR primers were employed to make bulk TCR libraries. A single record per CDR3 protein comes from TCRdb applying MiXCR to the PCR reads. The sample lists under 600,000 distinct CDR3 sequences, less than 30% seen once, with under 0.85% in the top ten.

The gene calls are TRBV7-7 and TRBJ2-2; 7 nucleotides align to TRBD2. Sequenced sample: naive CD8+ T cells from blood, with Jurkat cell RNA spiked in. Subset meaning: FACS-sorted CD8+CD4-CCR7+CD45RA+ naive T cells. This sequence was found in a human donor in good health. Some libraries in this study had Jurkat cell RNA spiked in. CDR3 sequence reads: CASSFGLAGELFF. The CDR3 region has the DNA TGTGCCAGCAGCTTCGGACTAGCCGGGGAGCTGTTTTTT. The variable domain in full, with the rest retrieved from reference TRBV7-7 and TRBJ2-2, is GAGVSQSPRYKVTKRGQDVTLRCDPISSHATLYWYQQALGQGPEFLTYFNYEAQPDKSGLPSDRFSAERPEGSISTLTIQRTEQRDSAMYRCASSFGLAGELFFGEGSRLTVL.